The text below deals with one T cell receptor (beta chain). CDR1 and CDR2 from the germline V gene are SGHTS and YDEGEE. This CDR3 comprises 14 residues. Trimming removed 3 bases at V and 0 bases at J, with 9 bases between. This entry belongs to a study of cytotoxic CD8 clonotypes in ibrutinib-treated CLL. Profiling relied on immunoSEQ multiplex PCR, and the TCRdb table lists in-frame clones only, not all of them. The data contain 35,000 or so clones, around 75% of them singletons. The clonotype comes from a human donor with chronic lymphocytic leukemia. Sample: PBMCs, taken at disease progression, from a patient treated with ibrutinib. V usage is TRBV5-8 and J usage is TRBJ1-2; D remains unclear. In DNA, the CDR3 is TGTGCCAGCAGCTCAAAATTCACTAACTATGGCTACACCTTC. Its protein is CASSSKFTNYGYTF.